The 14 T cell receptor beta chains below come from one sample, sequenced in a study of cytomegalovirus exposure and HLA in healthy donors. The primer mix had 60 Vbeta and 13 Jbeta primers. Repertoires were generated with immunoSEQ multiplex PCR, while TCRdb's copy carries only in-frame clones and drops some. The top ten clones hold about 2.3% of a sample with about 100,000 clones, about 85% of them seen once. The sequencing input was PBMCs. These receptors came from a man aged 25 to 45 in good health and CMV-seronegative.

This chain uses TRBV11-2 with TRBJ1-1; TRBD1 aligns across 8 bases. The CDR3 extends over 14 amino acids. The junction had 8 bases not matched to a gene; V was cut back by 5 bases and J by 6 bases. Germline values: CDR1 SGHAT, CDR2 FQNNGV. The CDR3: CASSPGQAFAEAFF. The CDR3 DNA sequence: TGTGCCAGCAGCCCGGGACAGGCTTTCGCTGAAGCTTTCTTT.

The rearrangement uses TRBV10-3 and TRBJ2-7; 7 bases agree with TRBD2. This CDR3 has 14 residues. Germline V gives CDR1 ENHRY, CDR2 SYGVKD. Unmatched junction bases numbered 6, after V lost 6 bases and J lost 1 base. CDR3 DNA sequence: TGTGCCATCAGAAGCGGGACCGAATCCTACGAGCAGTACTTC. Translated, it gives CAIRSGTESYEQYF.

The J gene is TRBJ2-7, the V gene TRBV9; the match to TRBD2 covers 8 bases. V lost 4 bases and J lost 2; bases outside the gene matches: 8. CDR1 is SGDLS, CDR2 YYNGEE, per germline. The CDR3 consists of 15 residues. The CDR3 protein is CASSPSTGGPYEQYF. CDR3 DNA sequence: TGTGCCAGCAGCCCCTCGACGGGAGGGCCCTACGAGCAGTACTTC. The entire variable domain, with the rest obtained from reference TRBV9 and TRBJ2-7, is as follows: DSGVTQTPKHLITATGQRVTLRCSPRSGDLSVYWYQQSLDQGLQFLIQYYNGEERAKGNILERFSAQQFPDLHSELNLSSLELGDSALYFCASSPSTGGPYEQYFGPGTRLTVT.

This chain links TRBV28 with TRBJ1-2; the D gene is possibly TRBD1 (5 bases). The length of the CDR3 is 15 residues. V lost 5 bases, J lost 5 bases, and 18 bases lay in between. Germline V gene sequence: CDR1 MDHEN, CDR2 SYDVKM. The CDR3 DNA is TGTGCCAGCAGTCCTTCGACGGGGGTGTGGTATGGCTACACCTTC. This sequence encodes CASSPSTGVWYGYTF.

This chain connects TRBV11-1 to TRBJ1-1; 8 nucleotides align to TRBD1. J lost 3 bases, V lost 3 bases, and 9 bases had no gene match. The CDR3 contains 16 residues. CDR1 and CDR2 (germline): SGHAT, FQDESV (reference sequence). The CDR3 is CASSLTNRGVYTEAFF. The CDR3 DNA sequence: TGTGCCAGCAGCTTGACAAACAGGGGGGTGTACACTGAAGCTTTCTTT.

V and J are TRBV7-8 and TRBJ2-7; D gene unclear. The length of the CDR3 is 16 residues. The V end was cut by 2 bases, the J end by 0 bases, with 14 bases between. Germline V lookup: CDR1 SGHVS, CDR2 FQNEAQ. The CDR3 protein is CASSLKRAPFSYEQYF. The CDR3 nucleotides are TGTGCCAGCAGCTTAAAACGAGCGCCCTTCTCCTACGAGCAGTACTTC. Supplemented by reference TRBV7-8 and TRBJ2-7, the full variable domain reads GAGVSQSPRYKVAKRGQDVALRCDPISGHVSLFWYQQALGQGPEFLTYFQNEAQLDKSGLPSDRFFAERPEGSVSTLKIQRTQQEDSAVYLCASSLKRAPFSYEQYFGPGTRLTVT.

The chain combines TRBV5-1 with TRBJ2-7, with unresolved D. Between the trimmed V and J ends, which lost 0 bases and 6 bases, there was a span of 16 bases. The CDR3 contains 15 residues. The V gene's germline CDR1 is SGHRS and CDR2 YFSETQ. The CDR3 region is CASSLAVLGVGEQYF. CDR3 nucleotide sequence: TGCGCCAGCAGCTTGGCAGTTCTAGGAGTGGGCGAGCAGTACTTC.

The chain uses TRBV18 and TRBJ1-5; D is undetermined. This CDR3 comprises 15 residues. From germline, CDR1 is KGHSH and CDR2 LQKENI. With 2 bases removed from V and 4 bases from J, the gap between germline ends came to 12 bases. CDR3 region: CASSPSTNQNQPQHF. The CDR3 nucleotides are TGTGCCAGCTCACCATCGACAAACCAAAATCAGCCCCAGCATTTT.

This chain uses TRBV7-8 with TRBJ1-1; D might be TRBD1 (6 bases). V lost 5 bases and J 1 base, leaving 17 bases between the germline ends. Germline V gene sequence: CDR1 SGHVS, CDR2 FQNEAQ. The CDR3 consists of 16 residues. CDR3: CASSPRQVFSNTEAFF. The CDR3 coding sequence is TGTGCCAGCAGCCCCAGACAGGTATTCTCGAACACTGAAGCTTTCTTT.

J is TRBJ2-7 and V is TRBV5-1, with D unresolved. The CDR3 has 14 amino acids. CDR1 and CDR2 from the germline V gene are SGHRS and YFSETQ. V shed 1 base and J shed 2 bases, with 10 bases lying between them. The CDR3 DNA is TGCGCCAGCAGCTTGTCTTCCCCCCCCTACGAGCAGTACTTC. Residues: CASSLSSPPYEQYF. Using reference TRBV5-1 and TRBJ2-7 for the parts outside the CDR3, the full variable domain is KAGVTQTPRYLIKTRGQQVTLSCSPISGHRSVSWYQQTPGQGLQFLFEYFSETQRNKGNFPGRFSGRQFSNSRSEMNVSTLELGDSALYLCASSLSSPPYEQYFGPGTRLTVT.

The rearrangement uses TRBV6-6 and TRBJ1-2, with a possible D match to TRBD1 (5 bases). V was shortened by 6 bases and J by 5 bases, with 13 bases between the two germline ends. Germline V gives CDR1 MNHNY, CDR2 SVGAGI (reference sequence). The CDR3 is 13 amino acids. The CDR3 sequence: CASSPRAGYGYTF. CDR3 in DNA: TGTGCCAGCAGCCCCAGGGCAGGGTATGGCTACACCTTC.

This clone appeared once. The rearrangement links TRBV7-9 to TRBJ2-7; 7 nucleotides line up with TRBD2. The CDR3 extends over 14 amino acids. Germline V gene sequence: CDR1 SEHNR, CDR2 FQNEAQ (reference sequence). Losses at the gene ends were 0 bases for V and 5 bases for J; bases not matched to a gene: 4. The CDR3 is CASSLAGGDHEQYF. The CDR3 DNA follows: TGTGCCAGCAGCTTAGCGGGGGGGGATCACGAGCAGTACTTC. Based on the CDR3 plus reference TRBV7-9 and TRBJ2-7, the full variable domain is DTGVSQNPRHKITKRGQNVTFRCDPISEHNRLYWYRQTLGQGPEFLTYFQNEAQLEKSRLLSDRFSAERPKGSFSTLEIQRTEQGDSAMYLCASSLAGGDHEQYFGPGTRLTVT.

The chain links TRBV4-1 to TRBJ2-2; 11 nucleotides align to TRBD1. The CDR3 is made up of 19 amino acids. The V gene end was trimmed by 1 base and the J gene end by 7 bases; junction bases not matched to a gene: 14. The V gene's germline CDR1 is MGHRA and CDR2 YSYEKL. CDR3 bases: TGCGCCAGCAGCCAAGCCAATCCAAAGGACAGGGGGCTGGGCGGGGAGCTGTTTTTT. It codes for CASSQANPKDRGLGGELFF.

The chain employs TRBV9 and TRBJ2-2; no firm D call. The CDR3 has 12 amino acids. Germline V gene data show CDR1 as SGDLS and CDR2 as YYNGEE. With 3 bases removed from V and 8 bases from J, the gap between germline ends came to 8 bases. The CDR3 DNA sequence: TGTGCCAGCAGCGCCAAGAGGGGGGAGCTGTTTTTT. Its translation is CASSAKRGELFF. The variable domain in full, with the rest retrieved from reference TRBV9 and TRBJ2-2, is DSGVTQTPKHLITATGQRVTLRCSPRSGDLSVYWYQQSLDQGLQFLIQYYNGEERAKGNILERFSAQQFPDLHSELNLSSLELGDSALYFCASSAKRGELFFGEGSRLTVL.